A selection of T cell receptor beta chains follows, all from one sample in a study of T cells in Graves' hyperthyroidism and ophthalmopathy. TCRdb re-called the multiplex PCR reads with MiXCR, one entry per CDR3 protein. The table shows a few hundred thousand distinct CDR3 sequences, with 13% occurring only once. What was sequenced was blood. These receptors originate from a woman between 18 and 29 years old with Graves' hyperthyroidism. The CDR3 runs from the conserved cysteine through the conserved F or W. D genes are given only for firm matches. The listing skips clone size in some rows; elsewhere it reads once, few, many or a size class.

TRBV19	TRBD1	TRBJ1-5	-	TGTGCCAGTAGTATAGTCCCCGGGACAGGGGGTCAGCCCCAGCATTTT	CASSIVPGTGGQPQHF
TRBV2	-	TRBJ2-1	many	TGTGCCAGTAAAGGACTCGAGAACAATGAGCAGTTCTTC	CASKGLENNEQFF
TRBV6-2/TRBV6-3	-	TRBJ2-2	-	TGTGCCAGCAACGAGGCTAGCTGGGCCGGGGAGCTGTTTTTT	CASNEASWAGELFF
TRBV7-3	TRBD2	TRBJ2-3	few	TGTGCCAGCAGCTTAACGGTCGGGGGGGTCCCGTATTTT	CASSLTVGGVPYF
TRBV20-1	-	TRBJ2-5	-	TGCAGTGCTAGAGTGGAGAGTTTGGGGGAGACCCAGTACTTC	CSARVESLGETQYF
TRBV6-5	-	TRBJ1-4	many	TGTGCCAGCAGTTACTCGAGGGGCGGCAGTGCAACTAATGAAAAACTGTTTTTT	CASSYSRGGSATNEKLFF
TRBV29-1	TRBD2	TRBJ2-5	many	TGCAGCGTAGCGCCTCCGGGACTAGCGGGAGGGTGGGAGACCCAGTACTTC	CSVAPPGLAGGWETQYF
TRBV13	TRBD1	TRBJ1-1	many	TGTGCCAGCAGGAGGGTAGCAGGGGGCCCCACTGAAGCTTTCTTT	CASRRVAGGPTEAFF
TRBV6-4	-	TRBJ2-2	-	TGTGCCAGCAGTCCGGCTAGCTCTGGATCCGGGGAGCTGTTTTTT	CASSPASSGSGELFF
TRBV4-2	-	TRBJ1-3	few	TGTGCCAGCAGCCAAGAGAGAGGGGGAATGAACACCATATATTTT	CASSQERGGMNTIYF
TRBV11-3	TRBD2	TRBJ2-1	many	TGTGCCAGGCCGACGGGAGGGTGGTACAATGAGCAGTTCTTC	CARPTGGWYNEQFF
TRBV5-6	-	TRBJ1-2	few	TGTGCCAGCAGCCGGACGCTGACAGAAAACTATGGCTACACCTTC	CASSRTLTENYGYTF
TRBV20-1	TRBD2	TRBJ2-1	many	TGCAGTGCTAGAGAGATGAGCGGGAGGGCCGGGGAGCAGTTCTTC	CSAREMSGRAGEQFF
TRBV15	-	TRBJ2-7	many	TGTGCCACCAGCAGTACCCGGACAGCCTCCTACGAGCAGTACTTC	CATSSTRTASYEQYF
TRBV29-1	-	TRBJ2-7	many	TGCAGCGTTGAAGGGCCGCCGCCCTACGAGCAGTACTTC	CSVEGPPPYEQYF
TRBV6-2/TRBV6-3	TRBD1	TRBJ2-3	many	TGTGCCAGCAGCAAGACAGGGACCACAGATACGCAGTATTTT	CASSKTGTTDTQYF
TRBV6-2/TRBV6-3	-	TRBJ1-2	many	TGTGCCAGCAGTTTTTTCCCCGATCACCGGCAGGGCCGGGATGGCTACACCTTC	CASSFFPDHRQGRDGYTF
TRBV30	TRBD1	TRBJ2-7	few	TGTGCCTGGAGCCCGGGACAGGGAAACCACGAGCAGTACTTC	CAWSPGQGNHEQYF
TRBV27	TRBD2	TRBJ2-1	many	TGTGCCAGCAGTTTATCGGGACTAGCGGGAAAAAACTCCTACAATGAGCAGTTCTTC	CASSLSGLAGKNSYNEQFF
TRBV6-1	-	TRBJ2-3	-	TGTGCCAGCAGTGCCTGGTGGGGGTATTTT	CASSAWWGYF
TRBV19	TRBD1	TRBJ2-3	few	TGTGCCAGTAGCTCCGGGACAGGGGGCTCAGATACGCAGTATTTT	CASSSGTGGSDTQYF
TRBV7-6	-	TRBJ2-5	-	TGTGCCAGCAGCCCAGGGTACAACCTTCAAGAGACCCAGTACTTC	CASSPGYNLQETQYF
TRBV7-2	TRBD1	TRBJ2-1	many	TGTGCCAGCAGCCAAGGGTTTCAGACAGGGAACAATGAGCAGTTCTTC	CASSQGFQTGNNEQFF
TRBV20-1	-	TRBJ2-7	many	TGCAGTGTCTCCAGGGTTGGCTACGAGCAGTACTTC	CSVSRVGYEQYF
TRBV28	TRBD1	TRBJ1-5	many	TGTGCCAGCGCACCGGGACAGGGACGAAATCAGCCCCAGCATTTT	CASAPGQGRNQPQHF
TRBV20-1	-	TRBJ2-1	many	TGCAGTGCTGTACAGGGAAATGAGCAGTTCTTC	CSAVQGNEQFF
TRBV20-1	TRBD1	TRBJ2-3	many	TGCAGTGCCGAGGACAGGGGGCTGACAGATACGCAGTATTTT	CSAEDRGLTDTQYF
TRBV4-2	TRBD1	TRBJ1-6	few	TGTGCCAGCAGCCAAGGGGGACAGGCGGGGAGCTCCTATAATTCACCCCTCCACTTT	CASSQGGQAGSSYNSPLHF
TRBV19	TRBD2	TRBJ2-7	few	TGTGCCAGTAGTTATAACGGACTAGCGAGAGAGCAGTACTTC	CASSYNGLAREQYF
TRBV2	TRBD2	TRBJ2-1	many	TGTGCCAGCGGACTAGCGGGAGCATATGAGCAGTTCTTC	CASGLAGAYEQFF
TRBV19	TRBD2	TRBJ2-1	-	TGTGCCAGTAGTCTAGCCCTTGGTTACGCGGGAGGGCCGGGGAATGAGCAGTTCTTC	CASSLALGYAGGPGNEQFF
TRBV6-2/TRBV6-3	TRBD1	TRBJ1-2	-	TGTGCCAGCAGTTATAGGACAGGGACTGGCTATGGCTACACCTTC	CASSYRTGTGYGYTF